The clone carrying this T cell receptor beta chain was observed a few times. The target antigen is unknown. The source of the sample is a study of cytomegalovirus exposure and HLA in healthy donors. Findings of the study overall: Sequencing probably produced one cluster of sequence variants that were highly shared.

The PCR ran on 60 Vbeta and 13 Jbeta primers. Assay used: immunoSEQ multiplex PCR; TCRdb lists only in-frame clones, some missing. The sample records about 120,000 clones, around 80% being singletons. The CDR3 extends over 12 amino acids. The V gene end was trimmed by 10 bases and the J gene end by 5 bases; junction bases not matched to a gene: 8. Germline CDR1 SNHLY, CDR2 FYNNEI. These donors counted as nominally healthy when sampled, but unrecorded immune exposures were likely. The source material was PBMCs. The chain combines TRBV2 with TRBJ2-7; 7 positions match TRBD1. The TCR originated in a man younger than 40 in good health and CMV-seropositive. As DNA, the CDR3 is TGTGCCATCCCCGGGACAGTAAACGAGCAGTACTTC. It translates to CAIPGTVNEQYF.